The clone carrying this TCR beta chain occurred many times. This sample is drawn from a study of T cells in Graves' hyperthyroidism and ophthalmopathy. TCR beta CDR3 region amplification was performed from RNA transcripts. Using the HTBI primer set, a first-round RT-PCR was run on the TCR CDR3. MiXCR, applied by TCRdb to the multiplex PCR reads, yields one record per CDR3 protein. The sample contains hundreds of thousands of distinct CDR3 sequences, 15% of which appear only once. CDR3 length: 15 residues. Trimming cost V 2 bases and J 0 bases, with 13 bases left between them. Per germline, CDR1 DFQATT and CDR2 SNEGSKA (reference sequence).

This receptor was taken from a woman younger than 45 with Graves' hyperthyroidism. The specimen was blood. The chain couples TRBV20-1 to TRBJ1-1, with a weak D call TRBD1 (5 bases). CDR3 DNA: TGCAGTGCTAGATTGGCAGGGCGAATGAACACTGAAGCTTTCTTT. It specifies CSARLAGRMNTEAFF.